The entry below describes one T cell receptor beta chain. Its antigen has not been determined. The input lacks base qualities; no much larger clone sits a single base away. The sample originates from a study of T-cell memory formation after mild COVID-19 (dated by TCRdb to the early 2020s). In the study overall: TCR sequence clusters from the two donors were found to be largely donor specific. In a couple of donors, T-cell clones that expanded and contracted after mild COVID-19 were followed by sequencing TCRalpha and TCRbeta repertoires longitudinally. Two young, previously healthy adult volunteers made up the cohort, one male and one female.

Overall results and qualifications from the work: Some responding clones were detected in pre-infection memory, which suggested that pre-existing cross-reactive memory T cells had joined the SARS-CoV-2 response. Only a couple of mild cases were covered by the study, and larger cohorts that include severe cases with pre-infection samples were considered necessary. The second-wave clones that peaked on day 37 were not confirmed to be SARS-CoV-2 specific. Contracting CD4+ clones were found mainly in CM and EM memory subsets, while CD8+ clones were enriched in EMRA. Clones that contracted from day 15 to 85 showed balanced CD4/CD8 phenotypes, whereas a second wave of clones that expanded from day 15 to 37 leaned towards CD4+.

The CDR3 contains 14 residues, cysteine and phenylalanine counted. CDR3 DNA only is kept here, 42 bases in frame from base 1. Per the germline V gene (reference sequence), DFQATT is the CDR1 and SNEGSKA is the CDR2. Between the V and J ends, shortened by 3 bases and 0 bases respectively, the junction contains 9 bases. PBMCs were isolated by Ficoll-Paque density gradient centrifugation. These reads were obtained on an Illumina NovaSeq 6000. cDNA libraries for TCRalpha and TCRbeta were prepared by 5'RACE using constant-segment primers, with sample barcodes and unique molecular identifiers added. Trizol reagent was used to extract RNA from every sample. Amplification of the libraries took two PCR steps, and the second step added a second sample barcode plus Illumina TruSeq adapters. Libraries were sequenced on an Illumina NovaSeq with 2 x 150 bp paired-end reads. For the original study's pipeline: The reads were demultiplexed and collapsed into UMI-guided consensus sequences using migec v1.2.7. With mixcr v2.1.11, UMI consensuses were aligned to TRA and TRB V and J templates and assembled into clonotypes. A clonotype was counted as expanded or contracted only if both edgeR and NoisET called the change significant, with noise models trained on biological replicates. For edgeR calls, a false discovery rate-adjusted p below 0.01 and a log2 fold-change threshold of 1 were applied. PCA with hierarchical clustering of max-normalized trajectories of the 1000 most abundant clonotypes was used as exploratory dynamics analysis. Separately sequenced CD4+ and CD8+ repertoires were used to assign a CD4 or CD8 phenotype to each responding clone. In-frame beta chains were kept once TCRdb had trimmed the public reads at Q25 with fastp and called clones with MiXCR. Under each unique CDR3 protein, matching rows form one entry showing the most common genes and DNA. TCRdb assigned the V and J calls; the authors' analysis was not used. The sample profile shows around 510,000 distinct CDR3 sequences; 20% to 25% of them were found once. The top ten clonotypes cover around 9.2% of the sample.

The chain is encoded by TRBV20-1 joined to TRBJ1-3; a weak D assignment points to TRBD1 (5 bases agree). The sample consisted of PBMCs or a T cell subset sorted from them (not recorded which). This TCR was sampled from an adult woman who had mild COVID-19 (a few samples of this study predate the infection). The sample titles of this study are shuffled in the database, so cell type and time point are left out; the donor was told from shared clones. The DNA sequence is TGCAGTGCTAGGTTGACAGACTCTGGAAACACCATATATTTT. This translates into CSARLTDSGNTIYF.